These T cell receptor beta chains were read from a single sample in a study of shared clonotypes between healthy human individuals. Generated by immunoSEQ multiplex PCR, the TCRdb table keeps only in-frame clones and is missing some. The sample shows a few hundred thousand clones, 97% of them seen only once. Sequencing input: naive CD4+ T cells sorted from blood. All receptors come from a woman aged 30 to 39 in good health. Both conserved end residues are part of each CDR3. The order of the fields is clone size, D gene, V gene, J gene, CDR3 DNA, CDR3 protein. D genes are given only for firm matches. Clone size is given for some rows only: seen once, a few or many times, or a class if the clone is expanded.

>.|TRBD1|TRBV5-1|TRBJ2-3
TGCGCCAGCAGTTCGGGACAGGGCACAGATACGCAGTATTTT
CASSSGQGTDTQYF
>.|.|TRBV27|TRBJ1-2
TGTGCCAGCAGTTTGTGGGGTTCCGATATCTTCTATGGCTACACCTTC
CASSLWGSDIFYGYTF
>.|.|TRBV10-3|TRBJ2-7
TGTGCCACCCTAGCTGGGGCAGGATCCTACGAGCAGTACTTC
CATLAGAGSYEQYF
>.|TRBD1|TRBV5-1|TRBJ2-7
TGCGCCAGCAGCTTGGTGGACAGGGGGTATACCTACGAGCAGTACTTC
CASSLVDRGYTYEQYF
>.|TRBD1|TRBV6-6|TRBJ1-4
TGTGCCAGCAGTAGAACAGGGGACAGTAATGAAAAACTGTTTTTT
CASSRTGDSNEKLFF
>.|.|TRBV5-4|TRBJ2-7
TGTGCCAGCAGCTTGGATAAGTTCGGCGAGCAGTACTTC
CASSLDKFGEQYF
>.|TRBD1|TRBV11-2|TRBJ1-2
TGTGCCAGCAGCTTAAGGACAGGGGGTGACTATGGCTACACCTTC
CASSLRTGGDYGYTF
>.|.|TRBV5-1|TRBJ2-7
TGCGCCAGCAGCTTGTGGTCGGGGAGTTACAACGAGCAGTACTTC
CASSLWSGSYNEQYF
>.|.|TRBV6-1|TRBJ2-4
TGTGCCAGCAGTGGTGGATCAGGGGTCCTAGCCAAAAACATTCAGTACTTC
CASSGGSGVLAKNIQYF
>.|.|TRBV5-1|TRBJ2-7
TGCGCCAGCAGCTCTACCGGGAACATCTACGAGCAGTACTTC
CASSSTGNIYEQYF
>.|.|TRBV28|TRBJ2-1
TGTGCCAGCACCTCTAGCAACGATGAGCAGTTCTTC
CASTSSNDEQFF
>.|.|TRBV28|TRBJ2-1
TGTGCCAGCAGTTCGCATTCTCCGAGCTCCTACAATGAGCAGTTCTTC
CASSSHSPSSYNEQFF
>once|.|TRBV2|TRBJ2-7
TGTGCCAGCAGCCGGACATGGACCTACGAGCAGTACTTC
CASSRTWTYEQYF
>once|TRBD1|TRBV7-9|TRBJ1-4
TGTGCCAGCAGCACCGCGACAGGGGAATCTAATGAAAAACTGTTTTTT
CASSTATGESNEKLFF
>.|TRBD1|TRBV6-5|TRBJ1-4
TGTGCCAGCAGTTTAGACAGGGCGGGCGAAAAACTGTTTTTT
CASSLDRAGEKLFF
>.|TRBD2|TRBV18|TRBJ2-7
TGTGCCAGCTCACCGGGAGGAGGAGCGGGAGTACTCGAGCAGTACTTC
CASSPGGGAGVLEQYF
>.|.|TRBV5-1|TRBJ2-5
TGCGCCAGCAGCTTAACGGGGGCCGTAGAGACCCAGTACTTC
CASSLTGAVETQYF